This T cell receptor (beta chain) was sequenced for a study of glioma-infiltrating T cells (dated by TCRdb to 2016 to 2018). Context from the whole study: The study sequenced TCR alpha- and beta-chain repertoires from glioma tissue, from non-neoplastic brain tissue and from matched peripheral blood mononuclear cells. To measure how far tissue and blood T-cell populations diverged, each tissue-infiltrating repertoire was compared against the peripheral blood repertoire of the same patient. The paired cohort was made up of three low-grade glioma patients, about 8 primary glioblastoma patients and three non-glioma patients who contributed non-neoplastic brain tissue. The research as a whole found: In non-neoplastic patients, VJ-independent divergence between tissue and blood fell below expectation, whereas in all gliomas, and especially in low-grade gliomas, the divergence rose above expectation. Tissue and blood shared very few CDR3 sequences, a result attributed to high CDR3 diversity and limited sampling. Group comparisons were based on small numbers of patients: three non-neoplastic, three low-grade glioma and 7 to 9 glioblastoma patients.

Worth noting for this clonotype: It has no known antigen specificity. One end of the junction varies from germline; a read error may be responsible.

The iRepertoire nested amplicon-rescue multiplex PCR (arm-PCR) platform was used to amplify TCR alpha and beta CDR3 regions from RNA. One-step reverse transcription and amplification used about 100-400 ng of tissue mRNA or PBMC total RNA as input. Following bead purification, Illumina adapters were added by a secondary multiplex PCR, and the libraries were gel-purified between 200 and 400 bp. Demultiplexing relied on internal 6-nucleotide barcodes carried by the libraries. Sequencing of the libraries was done on an Illumina MiSeq using 2x220 or 2x250 nucleotide paired-end reads. The original methods were these. Paired reads were merged using FLASH 1.2.11 and were aligned to the GRCh37 human genome using BWA-MEM, after which TRA and TRB reads were extracted. For V and J assignment, an IMGT-derived reference of cassette sequences and CDR3 motifs that included pseudogenes was used. Reads were translated in three frames, and productive CDR3s were defined as those with a C...FGXG motif and no stop codons. A clonotype was defined as a unique combination of a V-J cassette pair and a CDR3 amino acid sequence. Filtering of reads was based on Hamming distance, with the threshold set by the sequence error rate of each sample in mapped regions. TCRdb's own reprocessing of the public reads used fastp at Q25 and MiXCR and kept productive beta chains. Every distinct CDR3 protein forms one entry, paired with its most common genes and DNA. The V and J calls were not made by the authors but by TCRdb's processing. The sample table contains under 200,000 distinct CDR3 sequences; only one count was recorded for over 30% of them. Together, the top ten hold roughly a fifth of the sample.

CDR1 DFQATT and CDR2 SNEGSKA were looked up in the germline V gene (reference sequence). The CDR3 has 15 amino acids, counting the end cysteine and phenylalanine. CDR3 DNA only is kept here, 45 bases in frame from base 1. This receptor was taken from a human donor with low-grade glioma or glioblastoma, undergoing nonglioma brain surgery, or in good health (not recorded which). The chain employs TRBV20-1 and TRBJ2-3; 7 nucleotides in the junction match TRBD1. Sequenced: glioma tissue, nonneoplastic brain tissue, or PBMCs (not recorded which). The CDR3 sequence is CSAGDGTVSKDTQYF. DNA sequence: TGCAGTGCTGGTGATGGGACAGTTAGCAAAGATACACAGTATTTT.